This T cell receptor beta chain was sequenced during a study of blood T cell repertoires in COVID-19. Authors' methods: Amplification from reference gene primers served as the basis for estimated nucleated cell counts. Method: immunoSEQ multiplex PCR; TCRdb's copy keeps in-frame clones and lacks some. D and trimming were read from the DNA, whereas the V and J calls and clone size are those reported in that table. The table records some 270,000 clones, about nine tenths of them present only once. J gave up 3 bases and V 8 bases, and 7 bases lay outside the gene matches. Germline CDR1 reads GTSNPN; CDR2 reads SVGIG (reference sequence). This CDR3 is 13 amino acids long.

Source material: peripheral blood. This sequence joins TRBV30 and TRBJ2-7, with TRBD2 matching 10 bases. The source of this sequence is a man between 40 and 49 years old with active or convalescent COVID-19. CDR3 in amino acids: CALSAGGIYEQYF. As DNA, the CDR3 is TGTGCCCTATCAGCGGGGGGGATCTACGAGCAGTACTTC.